A selection of T cell receptor beta chains follows, all from one sample in a study of STAT3 mutations in large granular lymphocyte leukemia. The method was immunoSEQ multiplex PCR; TCRdb's version includes in-frame clones alone and lacks a portion of them. The sample lists approximately 42,000 clones; 81% were seen once. Sequencing used PBMCs. These receptors were obtained from a human donor with T large granular lymphocyte leukemia. Some clones in this sample may be carry-over from other donors' samples. Both conserved end residues are part of each CDR3. A D gene is named only where the DNA matches it firmly. For some rows the clone size is stated as once, few or many, or as a class when expanded; others skip it.

abundance: -; j_gene: TRBJ1-1; v_gene: TRBV12-5; d_gene: -; CDR3aa: CASGPPEGEAFF; CDR3nt: TGTGCTAGTGGTCCCCCGGAGGGGGAAGCTTTCTTT
abundance: -; j_gene: TRBJ1-5; v_gene: TRBV10-2; d_gene: -; CDR3aa: CASSVGGWNSNQPQHF; CDR3nt: TGCGCCAGCAGTGTGGGGGGCTGGAATAGCAATCAGCCCCAGCATTTT
abundance: -; j_gene: TRBJ1-5; v_gene: TRBV27; d_gene: -; CDR3aa: CASSLEGYSNQPQHF; CDR3nt: TGTGCCAGCAGTTTGGAGGGTTATAGCAATCAGCCCCAGCATTTT
abundance: -; j_gene: TRBJ2-1; v_gene: TRBV7-8; d_gene: TRBD2; CDR3aa: CASSPDILASGGRYNEQFF; CDR3nt: TGTGCCAGCAGCCCCGATATCTTAGCTAGCGGGGGAAGGTACAATGAGCAGTTCTTC
abundance: -; j_gene: TRBJ1-2; v_gene: TRBV19; d_gene: TRBD1; CDR3aa: CASSLEQGDGYTF; CDR3nt: TGTGCCAGTAGCCTGGAGCAGGGGGATGGCTACACCTTC
abundance: -; j_gene: TRBJ2-1; v_gene: TRBV27; d_gene: TRBD2; CDR3aa: CASSFSRAGGRDEQFF; CDR3nt: TGTGCCAGCAGTTTTAGTCGTGCGGGGGGGAGGGATGAGCAGTTCTTC
abundance: once; j_gene: TRBJ1-6; v_gene: TRBV6-5; d_gene: TRBD1; CDR3aa: CASSSGQGVNSPLHF; CDR3nt: TGTGCCAGCAGTTCCGGACAGGGGGTTAATTCACCCCTCCACTTT
abundance: -; j_gene: TRBJ2-3; v_gene: TRBV6-6; d_gene: -; CDR3aa: CASSYAGLSTDTQYF; CDR3nt: TGTGCCAGCAGTTACGCGGGCCTGAGCACAGATACGCAGTATTTT
abundance: -; j_gene: TRBJ1-3; v_gene: TRBV28; d_gene: -; CDR3aa: CASSLSEIALDGNTIYF; CDR3nt: TGTGCCAGCAGTTTATCGGAGATAGCGCTCGATGGAAACACCATATATTTT
abundance: -; j_gene: TRBJ2-1; v_gene: TRBV15; d_gene: TRBD2; CDR3aa: CATSASRLAGGPFNNEQFF; CDR3nt: TGTGCCACCAGCGCCTCAAGGCTAGCGGGGGGCCCCTTCAACAATGAGCAGTTCTTC
abundance: -; j_gene: TRBJ1-5; v_gene: TRBV6-1; d_gene: TRBD1; CDR3aa: CASSEAHPQGGRGQPQHF; CDR3nt: TGTGCCAGCAGTGAAGCGCATCCCCAGGGGGGAAGGGGTCAGCCCCAGCATTTT
abundance: once; j_gene: TRBJ1-1; v_gene: TRBV19; d_gene: -; CDR3aa: CASSPGWPEAFF; CDR3nt: TGTGCCAGTAGCCCAGGATGGCCTGAAGCTTTCTTT
abundance: once; j_gene: TRBJ1-1; v_gene: TRBV25-1; d_gene: -; CDR3aa: CATAGVVTEAFF; CDR3nt: TGTGCCACGGCAGGGGTAGTCACTGAAGCTTTCTTT
abundance: -; j_gene: TRBJ1-6; v_gene: TRBV9; d_gene: TRBD1; CDR3aa: CASSALGGASPLHF; CDR3nt: TGTGCCAGCAGCGCCTTAGGGGGCGCTTCACCCCTCCACTTT
abundance: few; j_gene: TRBJ1-2; v_gene: TRBV11-2; d_gene: -; CDR3aa: CASSSGPNYGYTF; CDR3nt: TGTGCCAGCAGCTCAGGACCTAACTATGGCTACACCTTC
abundance: -; j_gene: TRBJ2-7; v_gene: TRBV18; d_gene: -; CDR3aa: CASSPLRGPVYEQYF; CDR3nt: TGTGCCAGCTCACCTCTCAGGGGACCGGTTTACGAGCAGTACTTC
abundance: -; j_gene: TRBJ2-3; v_gene: TRBV5-6; d_gene: -; CDR3aa: CASSFPRWPDTQYF; CDR3nt: TGTGCCAGCAGCTTCCCGAGGTGGCCTGATACGCAGTATTTT
abundance: -; j_gene: TRBJ2-3; v_gene: TRBV29-1; d_gene: TRBD2; CDR3aa: CSVANLAGGIVGDTQYF; CDR3nt: TGCAGCGTTGCGAATCTAGCGGGGGGGATTGTCGGAGATACGCAGTATTTT
abundance: -; j_gene: TRBJ2-2; v_gene: TRBV5-1; d_gene: TRBD1; CDR3aa: CASSYNRGSTTGELFF; CDR3nt: TGCGCCAGCAGCTATAACAGGGGCAGCACCACCGGGGAGCTGTTTTTT
abundance: -; j_gene: TRBJ2-5; v_gene: TRBV30; d_gene: -; CDR3aa: CAWRGTAGASQYF; CDR3nt: TGTGCCTGGAGGGGGACAGCGGGGGCTAGCCAGTACTTC
abundance: once; j_gene: TRBJ1-3; v_gene: TRBV18; d_gene: -; CDR3aa: CASSPGATGNTIYF; CDR3nt: TGTGCCAGCTCACCAGGGGCGACTGGAAACACCATATATTTT
abundance: -; j_gene: TRBJ2-5; v_gene: TRBV18; d_gene: TRBD2; CDR3aa: CASSPPRSGVLQETQYF; CDR3nt: TGTGCCAGCTCACCACCTCGCAGCGGGGTACTACAAGAGACCCAGTACTTC
abundance: -; j_gene: TRBJ1-6; v_gene: TRBV27; d_gene: -; CDR3aa: CASSGTSSYNSPLHF; CDR3nt: TGTGCCAGCAGTGGAACGAGCTCCTATAATTCACCCCTCCACTTT